This TCR beta chain appears in the sequencing data of a study of CD8+ T cells in alopecia areata. Across the study: Treated patients took oral tofacitinib at 5 to 10 mg twice daily.

RNA was extracted and reverse transcribed into cDNA as the sequencing template. Data came from immunoSEQ multiplex PCR; TCRdb stores just in-frame clones and leaves some out. The table includes around 200,000 clones, around 63% detected once. Germline assignment: CDR1 SQVTM and CDR2 ANQGSEA. Trimming left V 5 bases short and J 4 bases short, with 12 bases between. The CDR3 is 12 amino acids. This TCR came from a human donor with alopecia areata. Sequenced here: CD4+ T cells sorted from blood, sampled at week 0. This chain links TRBV29-1 with TRBJ2-7, with D perhaps assigned TRBD1 or TRBD2 (6 bases each). The CDR3: CSVRAGHYEQYF. The CDR3 nucleotides are TGCAGCGTTCGGGCGGGACATTACGAGCAGTACTTC.